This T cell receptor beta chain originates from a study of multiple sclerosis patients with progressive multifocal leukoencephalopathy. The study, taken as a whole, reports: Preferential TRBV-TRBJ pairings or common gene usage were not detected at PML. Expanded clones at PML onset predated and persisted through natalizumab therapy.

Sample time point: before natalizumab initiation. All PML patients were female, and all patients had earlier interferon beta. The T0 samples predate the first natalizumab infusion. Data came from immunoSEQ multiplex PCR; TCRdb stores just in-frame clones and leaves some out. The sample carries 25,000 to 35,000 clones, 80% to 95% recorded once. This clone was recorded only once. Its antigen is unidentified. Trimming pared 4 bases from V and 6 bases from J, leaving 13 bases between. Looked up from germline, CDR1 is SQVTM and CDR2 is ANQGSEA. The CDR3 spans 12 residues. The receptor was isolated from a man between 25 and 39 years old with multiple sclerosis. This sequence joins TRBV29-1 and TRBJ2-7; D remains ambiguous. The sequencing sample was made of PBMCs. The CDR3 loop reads CSVVRASCEQYF. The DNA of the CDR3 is TGCAGCGTTGTCAGAGCAAGCTGCGAGCAGTACTTC.